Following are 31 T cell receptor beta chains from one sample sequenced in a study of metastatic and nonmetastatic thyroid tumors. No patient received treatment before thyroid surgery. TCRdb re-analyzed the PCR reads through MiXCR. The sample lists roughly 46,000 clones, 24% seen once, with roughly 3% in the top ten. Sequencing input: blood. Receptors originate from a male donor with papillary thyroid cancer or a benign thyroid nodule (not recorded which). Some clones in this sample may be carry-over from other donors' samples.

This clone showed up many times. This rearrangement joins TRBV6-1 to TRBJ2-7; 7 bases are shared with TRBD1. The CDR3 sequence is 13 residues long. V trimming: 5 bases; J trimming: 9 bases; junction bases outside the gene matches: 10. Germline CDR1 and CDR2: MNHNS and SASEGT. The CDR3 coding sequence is TGTGCCAGCAGTTGGGGACAGCAGCAGATGCAGTACTTC. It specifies CASSWGQQQMQYF.

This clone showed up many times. The CDR3 DNA reads as TGCGCCAGCAGCTTTACTGACACAGATACGCAGTATTTT. This encodes CASSFTDTDTQYF. The chain links TRBV5-1 to TRBJ2-3, with D hard to call. CDR1 SGHRS and CDR2 YFSETQ come from the germline V gene. The CDR3 is 13 residues long. Deletions cut 2 bases from V and 2 bases from J, with 6 bases between.

The CDR3 DNA is TGTGCCTGGAGTCCGCGGACAGGCAACCATCAGCCCCAGCATTTT. Protein: CAWSPRTGNHQPQHF. The genes are TRBV30 and TRBJ1-5, with TRBD1 matching over 7 bases. The CDR3 is made up of 15 amino acids. From germline, CDR1 is GTSNPN and CDR2 SVGIG (reference sequence). With 2 bases clipped from V and 5 bases from J, the junction kept 9 bases outside the gene matches.

CDR3 region: CSARDGDYRRQYF. CDR3 DNA sequence: TGCAGTGCTAGAGATGGGGACTATCGGAGGCAGTACTTC. The rearrangement links TRBV20-1 to TRBJ2-7; 7 nucleotides agree with TRBD2. Trimming removed 0 bases from V and 9 bases from J; junction bases left unmatched: 8. CDR1 DFQATT and CDR2 SNEGSKA come from the germline V gene (reference sequence). The CDR3 runs 13 residues.

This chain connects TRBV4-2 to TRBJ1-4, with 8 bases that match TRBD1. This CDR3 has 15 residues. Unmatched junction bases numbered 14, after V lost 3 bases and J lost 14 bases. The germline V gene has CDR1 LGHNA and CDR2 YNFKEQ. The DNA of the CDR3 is TGTGCCAGCAGCCAGGAGGGACAGGCCCCTCGCCCTCTGTTTTTT. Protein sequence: CASSQEGQAPRPLFF.

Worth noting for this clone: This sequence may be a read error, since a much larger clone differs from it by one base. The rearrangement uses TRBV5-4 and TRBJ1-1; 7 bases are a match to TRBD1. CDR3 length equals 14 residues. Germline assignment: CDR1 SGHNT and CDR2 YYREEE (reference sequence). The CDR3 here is CASSWDRENAEAFF. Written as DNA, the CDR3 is TGTGCCAGCAGCTGGGACAGAGAGAACGCTGAAGCTTTCTTT.

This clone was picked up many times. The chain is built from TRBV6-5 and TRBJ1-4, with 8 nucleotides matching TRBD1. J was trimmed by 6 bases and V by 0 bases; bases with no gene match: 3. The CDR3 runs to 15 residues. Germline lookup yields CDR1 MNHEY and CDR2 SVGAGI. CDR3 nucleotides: TGTGCCAGCAGTTACTCGAGACAGGGGTATGAAAAACTGTTTTTT. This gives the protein CASSYSRQGYEKLFF.

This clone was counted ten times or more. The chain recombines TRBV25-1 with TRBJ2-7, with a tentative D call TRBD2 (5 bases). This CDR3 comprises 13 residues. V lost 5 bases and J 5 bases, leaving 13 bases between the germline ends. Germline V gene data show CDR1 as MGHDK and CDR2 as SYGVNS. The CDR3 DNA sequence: TGTGCCAGCAGTCCCCCGGGAACGGACGAGCAGTACTTC. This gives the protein CASSPPGTDEQYF.

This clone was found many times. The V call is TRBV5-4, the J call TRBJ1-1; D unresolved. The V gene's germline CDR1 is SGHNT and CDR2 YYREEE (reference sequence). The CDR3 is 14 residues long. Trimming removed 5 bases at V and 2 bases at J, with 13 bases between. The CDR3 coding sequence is TGTGCCAGCAGGAGAGACAAGGGTAACACTGAAGCTTTCTTT. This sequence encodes CASRRDKGNTEAFF. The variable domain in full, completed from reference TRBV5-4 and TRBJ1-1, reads ETGVTQSPTHLIKTRGQQVTLRCSSQSGHNTVSWYQQALGQGPQFIFQYYREEENGRGNFPPRFSGLQFPNYSSELNVNALELDDSALYLCASRRDKGNTEAFFGQGTRLTVV.

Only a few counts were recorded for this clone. The CDR3 protein is CASSPGGGLGYGYTF. The CDR3 DNA sequence: TGTGCCAGCAGTCCGGGAGGGGGGTTAGGCTATGGCTACACCTTC. This chain links TRBV27 with TRBJ1-2, with D possibly TRBD1 on 6 matching bases. The CDR3 is 15 residues long. The V end was cut by 5 bases, the J end by 4 bases, with 17 bases between. CDR1 and CDR2 (germline): MNHEY, SMNVEV (reference sequence).

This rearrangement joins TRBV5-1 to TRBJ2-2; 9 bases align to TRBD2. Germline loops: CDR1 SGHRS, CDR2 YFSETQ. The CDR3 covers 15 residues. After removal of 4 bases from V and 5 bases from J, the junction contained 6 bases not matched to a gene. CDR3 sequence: CASSIAGVGTGELFF. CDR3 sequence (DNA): TGCGCCAGCAGCATAGCGGGAGTCGGGACCGGGGAGCTGTTTTTT.

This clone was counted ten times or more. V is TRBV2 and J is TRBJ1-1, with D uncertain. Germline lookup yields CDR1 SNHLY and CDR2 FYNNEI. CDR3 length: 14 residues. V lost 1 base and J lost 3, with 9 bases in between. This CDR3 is CASSEELGYTEAFF. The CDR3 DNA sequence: TGTGCCAGCAGTGAAGAGCTAGGTTACACTGAAGCTTTCTTT.

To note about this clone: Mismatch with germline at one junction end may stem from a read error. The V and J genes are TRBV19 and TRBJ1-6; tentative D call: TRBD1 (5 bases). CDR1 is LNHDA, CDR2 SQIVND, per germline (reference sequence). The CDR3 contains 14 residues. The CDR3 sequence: CASGIGAENSPLHF. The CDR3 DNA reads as TGTGCCAGTGGTATAGGGGCTGAGAATTCACCCCTCCACTTT.

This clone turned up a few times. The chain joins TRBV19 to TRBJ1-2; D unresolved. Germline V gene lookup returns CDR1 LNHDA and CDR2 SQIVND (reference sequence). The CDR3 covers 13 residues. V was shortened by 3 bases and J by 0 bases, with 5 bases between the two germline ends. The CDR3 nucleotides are TGTGCCAGTAGTATTAGAGCTAACTATGGCTACACCTTC. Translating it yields CASSIRANYGYTF. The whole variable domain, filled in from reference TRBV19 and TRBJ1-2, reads DGGITQSPKYLFRKEGQNVTLSCEQNLNHDAMYWYRQDPGQGLRLIYYSQIVNDFQKGDIAEGYSVSREKKESFPLTVTSAQKNPTAFYLCASSIRANYGYTFGSGTRLTVV.

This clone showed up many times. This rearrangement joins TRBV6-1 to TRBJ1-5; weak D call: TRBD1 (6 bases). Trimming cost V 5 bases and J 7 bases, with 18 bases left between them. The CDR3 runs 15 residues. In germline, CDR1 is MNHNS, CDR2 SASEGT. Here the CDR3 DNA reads TGTGCCAGCAGTCGAGGGGTAGGGGGAGGGCAGCCCCAGCATTTT. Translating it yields CASSRGVGGGQPQHF.

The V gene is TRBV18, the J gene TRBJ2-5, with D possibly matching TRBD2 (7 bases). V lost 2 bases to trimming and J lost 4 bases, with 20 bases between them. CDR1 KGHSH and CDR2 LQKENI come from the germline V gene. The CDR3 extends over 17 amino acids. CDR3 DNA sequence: TGTGCCAGCTCACCAATCGGGGGGCCTTCTATCGGAGAGACCCAGTACTTC. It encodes CASSPIGGPSIGETQYF. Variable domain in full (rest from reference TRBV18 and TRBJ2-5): NAGVMQNPRHLVRRRGQEARLRCSPMKGHSHVYWYRQLPEEGLKFMVYLQKENIIDESGMPKERFSAEFPKEGPSILRIQQVVRGDSAAYFCASSPIGGPSIGETQYFGPGTRLLVL.

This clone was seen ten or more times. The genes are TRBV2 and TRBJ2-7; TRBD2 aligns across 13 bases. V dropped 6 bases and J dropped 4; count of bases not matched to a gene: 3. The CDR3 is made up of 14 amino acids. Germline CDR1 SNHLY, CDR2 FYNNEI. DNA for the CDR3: TGTGCCAGCAGAGAGACTAGCGGGAGGTACGAGCAGTACTTC. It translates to CASRETSGRYEQYF.

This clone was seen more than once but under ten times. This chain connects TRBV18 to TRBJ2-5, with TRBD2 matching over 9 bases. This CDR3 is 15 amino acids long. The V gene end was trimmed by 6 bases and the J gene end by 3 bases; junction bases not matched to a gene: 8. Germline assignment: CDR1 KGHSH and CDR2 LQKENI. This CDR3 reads CASSPRLADEETQYF. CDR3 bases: TGTGCCAGCTCCCCCCGACTAGCGGATGAAGAGACCCAGTACTTC.

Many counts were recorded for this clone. Here the CDR3 reads CASSLDLDLKSGANVLTF. The CDR3 DNA follows: TGTGCCAGCAGCTTAGATCTAGACCTAAAGTCTGGGGCCAACGTCCTGACTTTC. This chain joins TRBV11-2 and TRBJ2-6; D is unclear. V lost 0 bases to trimming and J lost 1 base, with 13 bases between them. The germline CDR1 and CDR2 sequences are SGHAT and FQNNGV. The CDR3 is 18 residues long. Full variable domain (outside the CDR3, taken from reference TRBV11-2 and TRBJ2-6): EAGVAQSPRYKIIEKRQSVAFWCNPISGHATLYWYQQILGQGPKLLIQFQNNGVVDDSQLPKDRFSAERLKGVDSTLKIQPAKLEDSAVYLCASSLDLDLKSGANVLTFGAGSRLTVL.

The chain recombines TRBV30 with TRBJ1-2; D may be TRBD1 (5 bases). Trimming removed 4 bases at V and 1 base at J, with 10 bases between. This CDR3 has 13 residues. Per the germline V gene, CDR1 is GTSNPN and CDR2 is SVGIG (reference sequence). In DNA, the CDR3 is TGTGCCTGGAATTGGGGGAATAACTATGGCTACACCTTC. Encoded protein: CAWNWGNNYGYTF.

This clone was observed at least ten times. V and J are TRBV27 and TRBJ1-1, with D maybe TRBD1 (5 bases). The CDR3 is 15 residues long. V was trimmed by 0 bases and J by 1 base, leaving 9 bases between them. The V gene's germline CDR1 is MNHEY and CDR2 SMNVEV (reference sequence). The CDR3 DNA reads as TGTGCCAGCAGTTTATCTGGCAGGGCGAACACTGAAGCTTTCTTT. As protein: CASSLSGRANTEAFF.

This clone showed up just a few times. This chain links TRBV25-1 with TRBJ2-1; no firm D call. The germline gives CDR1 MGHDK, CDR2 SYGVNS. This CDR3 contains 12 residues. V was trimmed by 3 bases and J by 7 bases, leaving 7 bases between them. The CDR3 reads CASSDRSNEQFF. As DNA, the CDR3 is TGTGCCAGCAGTGACAGGTCTAATGAGCAGTTCTTC.

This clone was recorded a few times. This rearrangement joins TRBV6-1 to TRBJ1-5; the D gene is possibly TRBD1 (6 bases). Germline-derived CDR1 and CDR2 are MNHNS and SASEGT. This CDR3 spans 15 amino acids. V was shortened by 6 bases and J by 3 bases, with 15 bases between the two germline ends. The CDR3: CASRVDRYPNQPQHF. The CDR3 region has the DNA TGTGCCAGCAGAGTCGACAGGTACCCCAATCAGCCCCAGCATTTT.

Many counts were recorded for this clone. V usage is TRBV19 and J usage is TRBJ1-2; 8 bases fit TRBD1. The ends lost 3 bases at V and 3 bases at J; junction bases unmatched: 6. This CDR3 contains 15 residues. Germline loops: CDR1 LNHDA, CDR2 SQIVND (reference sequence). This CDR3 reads CASSIYRGMDYGYTF. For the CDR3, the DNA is TGTGCCAGTAGTATCTACAGGGGGATGGACTATGGCTACACCTTC.

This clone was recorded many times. Here the CDR3 reads CASSGTVYNEQFF. The CDR3 nucleotides read TGTGCCAGCAGCGGGACGGTATACAATGAGCAGTTCTTC. This sequence joins TRBV6-1 and TRBJ2-1; D tentatively fits TRBD1 or TRBD2 (5 bases each). The CDR3 totals 13 residues. Trimming removed 6 bases at V and 4 bases at J, with 10 bases between. Germline values: CDR1 MNHNS, CDR2 SASEGT.

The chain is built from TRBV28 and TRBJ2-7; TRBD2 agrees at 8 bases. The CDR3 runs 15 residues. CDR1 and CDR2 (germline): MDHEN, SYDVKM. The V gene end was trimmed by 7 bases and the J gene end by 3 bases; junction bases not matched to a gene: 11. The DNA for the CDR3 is TGTGCCAGCACGGTTCGCGGGAGGTCCGACTACGAGCAGTACTTC. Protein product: CASTVRGRSDYEQYF.

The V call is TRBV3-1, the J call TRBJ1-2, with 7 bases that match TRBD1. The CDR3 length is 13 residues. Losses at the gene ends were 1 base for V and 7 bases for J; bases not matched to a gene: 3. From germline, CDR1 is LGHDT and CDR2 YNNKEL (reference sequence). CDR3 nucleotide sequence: TGTGCCAGCAGCCAAGTAGGGGGCAGTGGCTACACCTTC. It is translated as CASSQVGGSGYTF. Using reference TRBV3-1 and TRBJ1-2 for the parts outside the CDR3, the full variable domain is DTAVSQTPKYLVTQMGNDKSIKCEQNLGHDTMYWYKQDSKKFLKIMFSYNNKELIINETVPNRFSPKSPDKAHLNLHINSLELGDSAVYFCASSQVGGSGYTFGSGTRLTVV.

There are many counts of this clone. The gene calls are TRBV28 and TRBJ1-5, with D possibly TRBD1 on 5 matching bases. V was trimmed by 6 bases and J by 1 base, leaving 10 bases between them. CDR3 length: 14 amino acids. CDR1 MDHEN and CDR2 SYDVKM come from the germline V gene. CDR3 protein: CASSQGRSNQPQHF. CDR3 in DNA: TGTGCCAGCAGCCAGGGACGCAGCAATCAGCCCCAGCATTTT. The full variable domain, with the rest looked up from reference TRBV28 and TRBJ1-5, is DVKVTQSSRYLVKRTGEKVFLECVQDMDHENMFWYRQDPGLGLRLIYFSYDVKMKEKGDIPEGYSVSREKKERFSLILESASTNQTSMYLCASSQGRSNQPQHFGDGTRLSIL.

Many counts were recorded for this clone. CDR3 protein: CASSLDRRTQYF. In DNA, the CDR3 is TGTGCCAGCAGCCTCGACAGGAGAACGCAGTATTTT. This chain connects TRBV7-2 to TRBJ2-3; D is perhaps TRBD1 (6 bases). The CDR3 length is 12 residues. Germline CDR1 reads SGHTA; CDR2 reads FQGNSA. V was shortened by 5 bases and J by 9 bases, with 12 bases between the two germline ends.

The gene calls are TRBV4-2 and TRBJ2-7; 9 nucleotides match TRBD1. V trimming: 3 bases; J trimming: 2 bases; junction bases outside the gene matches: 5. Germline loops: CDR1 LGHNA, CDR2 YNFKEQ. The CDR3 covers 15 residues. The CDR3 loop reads CASSQATGGPYEQYF. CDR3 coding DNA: TGTGCCAGCAGCCAGGCTACAGGGGGCCCCTACGAGCAGTACTTC.

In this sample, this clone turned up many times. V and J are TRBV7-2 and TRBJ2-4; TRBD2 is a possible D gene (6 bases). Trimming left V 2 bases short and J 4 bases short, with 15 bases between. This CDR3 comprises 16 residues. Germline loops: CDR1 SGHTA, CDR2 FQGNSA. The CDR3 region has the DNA TGTGCCAGCAGCTTACCGCGGGGTTCGGGGAAAAACATTCAGTACTTC. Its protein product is CASSLPRGSGKNIQYF. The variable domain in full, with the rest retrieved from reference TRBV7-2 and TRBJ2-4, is GAGVSQSPSNKVTEKGKDVELRCDPISGHTALYWYRQSLGQGLEFLIYFQGNSAPDKSGLPSDRFSAERTGGSVSTLTIQRTQQEDSAVYLCASSLPRGSGKNIQYFGAGTRLSVL.